The 15 T cell receptor beta chains below all came from one sample that was sequenced in a study of T cell changes during pregnancy in multiple sclerosis (dated by TCRdb to the late 2010s). The library came from the immunoSEQ multiplex PCR assay. This immuneACCESS table, as held by TCRdb, lists in-frame sequences with V and J called but not all clones. Of the missing ones, under half trace to an unresolved V gene in checked studies; the others have no known cause. This sample gives roughly 25,000 clones in total; roughly 91% of them show up just once. The ten largest clones represent nearly 0.75% of the sample. The sequencing here drew on CD4+ T cells from peripheral blood mononuclear cells, taken in the first trimester of pregnancy. These receptors were taken from a female donor in good health, enrolled as a control in a pregnancy study.

The chain carries TRBV21-1 and TRBJ1-4; the table's D gene call, TRBD1, was not cross checked with the DNA. TRBV21-1 is a known pseudogene. There are 17 residues in the CDR3. The CDR3 sequence: CASSRDRGRTTNEKLFF. The CDR3 DNA sequence: TGTGCCAGCAGCAGGGACAGAGGGAGGACAACTAATGAAAAACTGTTTTTT.

The rearrangement joins TRBV19 to TRBJ1-4; TRBD1 matches 8 bases. This CDR3 spans 14 amino acids. Trimming removed 5 bases from V and 7 bases from J; junction bases left unmatched: 6. Germline CDR1 reads LNHDA; CDR2 reads SQIVND (reference sequence). The CDR3 region has the DNA TGTGCCAGTAGTCGGACAGGGTTTACTGAAAAACTGTTTTTT. Its protein product is CASSRTGFTEKLFF.

J is TRBJ2-7 and V is TRBV18; possible D gene TRBD2, 6 bases. This CDR3 has 13 amino acids. Germline values: CDR1 KGHSH, CDR2 LQKENI. The V end was cut by 1 base, the J end by 4 bases, with 8 bases between. In DNA form, the CDR3 reads TGTGCCAGCTCACCACAGGGAGGATACGAGCAGTACTTC. The encoded protein is CASSPQGGYEQYF.

The V gene is TRBV9, the J gene TRBJ1-1; D is ambiguous. The CDR3 is made up of 13 amino acids. From germline, CDR1 is SGDLS and CDR2 YYNGEE. Trimming took off 0 bases at V and 3 bases at J, with 6 bases between the two ends. CDR3 in amino acids: CASSVGRYTEAFF. The CDR3 DNA is TGTGCCAGCAGCGTAGGGCGGTACACTGAAGCTTTCTTT.

V gene TRBV25-1 combines with J gene TRBJ2-5, with a weak D call TRBD2 (7 bases). The CDR3 consists of 16 residues. Per germline, CDR1 MGHDK and CDR2 SYGVNS. V lost 3 bases to trimming and J lost 5 bases, with 19 bases between them. Here the CDR3 reads CASSDPRTGRGETQYF. In DNA, the CDR3 is TGTGCCAGCAGTGACCCTCGCACAGGGCGGGGGGAGACCCAGTACTTC. Full variable domain (missing parts from reference TRBV25-1 and TRBJ2-5): EADIYQTPRYLVIGTGKKITLECSQTMGHDKMYWYQQDPGMELHLIHYSYGVNSTEKGDLSSESTVSRIRTEHFPLTLESARPSHTSQYLCASSDPRTGRGETQYFGPGTRLLVL.

The gene calls are TRBV5-1 and TRBJ2-1; D uncertain. V was pared by 4 bases and J by 4 bases, with 6 bases between. Germline V gene sequence: CDR1 SGHRS, CDR2 YFSETQ. This CDR3 is 12 amino acids long. Written as DNA, the CDR3 is TGCGCCAGCAGCGTGACTTACAATGAGCAGTTCTTC. It codes for CASSVTYNEQFF.

The chain combines TRBV28 with TRBJ1-2; D not resolved. V was pared by 0 bases and J by 7 bases, with 12 bases between. From germline, CDR1 is MDHEN and CDR2 SYDVKM. This CDR3 contains 14 residues. CDR3 sequence reads: CASSLWGARGGYTF. CDR3 bases: TGTGCCAGCAGTTTATGGGGAGCTCGAGGTGGCTACACCTTC.

The V call is TRBV2, the J call TRBJ1-1, with TRBD1 as a possible D gene (5 bases). This CDR3 has 14 residues. Germline V gene sequence: CDR1 SNHLY, CDR2 FYNNEI. Trimming took 6 bases from V and 4 from J, leaving 15 bases between them. CDR3 coding DNA: TGTGCCAGCAGATGGAGGGGCGAATCCACTGAAGCTTTCTTT. Translated, it gives CASRWRGESTEAFF. The variable domain in full, with the rest retrieved from reference TRBV2 and TRBJ1-1, is EPEVTQTPSHQVTQMGQEVILRCVPISNHLYFYWYRQILGQKVEFLVSFYNNEISEKSEIFDDQFSVERPDGSNFTLKIRSTKLEDSAMYFCASRWRGESTEAFFGQGTRLTVV.

V is TRBV18 and J is TRBJ2-5; 9 bases fit TRBD1. The trim removed 2 bases at V and 5 bases at J, leaving 3 bases unmatched. CDR1 is KGHSH and CDR2 is LQKENI in the germline V gene. The CDR3 is 14 amino acids. The CDR3 sequence is CASSPRQGDETQYF. CDR3 DNA sequence: TGTGCCAGCTCACCAAGACAGGGGGATGAGACCCAGTACTTC.

This clone was seen more than once but under ten times. The chain joins TRBV18 to TRBJ1-1; TRBD1 is a possible D gene (5 bases). V was pared by 5 bases and J by 2 bases, with 9 bases between. The CDR3 sequence is 13 residues long. CDR1 is KGHSH and CDR2 is LQKENI in the germline V gene. The CDR3 bases are TGTGCCAGCTCAAATGACAGCAACACTGAAGCTTTCTTT. It translates to CASSNDSNTEAFF.

This chain links TRBV4-1 with TRBJ1-2; D gene unclear. Germline values: CDR1 MGHRA, CDR2 YSYEKL. The CDR3 runs 13 residues. V was cut by 0 bases and J by 5 bases, with 7 bases left in between. The CDR3 spells CASSQDGQYGYTF. Here the CDR3 DNA reads TGCGCCAGCAGCCAAGATGGGCAGTATGGCTACACCTTC.

This chain connects TRBV2 to TRBJ2-7, with D possibly being TRBD2 (6 bases). Germline CDR1 reads SNHLY; CDR2 reads FYNNEI. The ends were cut back, 2 bases at V and 5 bases at J, with 13 bases in the middle. There are 14 residues in the CDR3. The CDR3 sequence is CASSENSGIHEQYF. In nucleotides, the CDR3 is TGTGCCAGCAGTGAAAATAGCGGTATCCACGAGCAGTACTTC.

V is TRBV25-1 and J is TRBJ1-4, with TRBD1 matching 7 bases. The germline V gene has CDR1 MGHDK and CDR2 SYGVNS. The CDR3 runs 18 residues. Trimming at V came to 6 bases and at J to 3 bases, leaving 16 bases not matched to a gene. In DNA form, the CDR3 reads TGTGCCAGCAGCCGCGGGCAGGGGGTTCAAGGATCTAATGAAAAACTGTTTTTT. Translating it yields CASSRGQGVQGSNEKLFF.

The chain is built from TRBV9 and TRBJ2-2; D is undetermined. The germline gives CDR1 SGDLS, CDR2 YYNGEE. V was trimmed by 4 bases and J by 1 base, leaving 11 bases between them. This CDR3 comprises 15 residues. CDR3 region: CASSSTDMNTGELFF. The CDR3 DNA reads TGTGCCAGCAGCTCCACCGACATGAACACCGGGGAGCTGTTTTTT.

The V and J genes are TRBV19 and TRBJ1-3, with 7 bases aligning to TRBD1. Germline V gene data show CDR1 as LNHDA and CDR2 as SQIVND (reference sequence). With 8 bases clipped from V and 4 bases from J, the junction kept 5 bases outside the gene matches. This CDR3 has 13 residues. The CDR3 region is CASQQGLGNTIYF. The CDR3 bases are TGTGCCAGTCAACAGGGGCTGGGAAACACCATATATTTT.